The rows below give T cell receptor beta chains drawn from one sample of a study of OX40 agonist ivuxolimab in advanced cancers. The assay was immunoSEQ multiplex PCR, and TCRdb's table has in-frame clones only and misses some. The data contain 70,000 or so clones, approximately 78% of them singletons. Sequences were derived from CD4+ or CD8+ T cells sorted from blood, sampled in a trial of the OX40 agonist ivuxolimab. The receptors originated from an adult with an advanced solid tumor such as melanoma, head and neck, liver or kidney cancer. Each CDR3 is given with its conserved first and last residue. Each record gives: CDR3 length, V gene, J gene, clone size, D gene, CDR3 DNA, CDR3 protein. A D gene is named only where the DNA matches it firmly. Clone size is given for some rows only: seen once, a few or many times, or a class if the clone is expanded.

17	TRBV6-1	TRBJ1-6	.	TRBD1	TGTGCCAGCAGTGAAGCCCACAGGGGGCTGGGGAATTCACCCCTCCACTTT	CASSEAHRGLGNSPLHF
16	TRBV4-2	TRBJ1-2	.	.	TGTGCCAGCAGCCAAGTAAGCGGGGATGGGAGATATGGCTACACCTTC	CASSQVSGDGRYGYTF
18	TRBV10-3	TRBJ2-7	.	TRBD2	TGTGCCATCAGTGAGTCCCGGGCTAGCGGGCTCTCCCACTACGAGCAGTACTTC	CAISESRASGLSHYEQYF
13	TRBV21-1	TRBJ1-5	.	.	TGTGCCAGCTGCAGGGGTAGCAATCAGCCCCAGCATTTT	CASCRGSNQPQHF
15	TRBV27	TRBJ1-5	.	.	TGTGCCAGCAGTTTAGAACGAAATAGCAATCAGCCCCAGCATTTT	CASSLERNSNQPQHF
15	TRBV6-5	TRBJ1-6	.	TRBD1	TGTGCCAGCAGGGGGGAGACAGGGTATAATTCACCCCTCCACTTT	CASRGETGYNSPLHF
14	TRBV7-7	TRBJ2-3	.	.	TGTGCCAGCAGCTTAGCGGGGGGTGCAGATACGCAGTATTTT	CASSLAGGADTQYF
13	TRBV27	TRBJ2-7	.	.	TGTGCCAGCAGTTTGAATTTCGGGGGAAGGGGGGTTTTC	CASSLNFGGRGVF
15	TRBV6-6	TRBJ1-5	.	.	TGTGCCAGCAGGATACAGGGAAGTAGCAATCAGCCCCAGCATTTT	CASRIQGSSNQPQHF
15	TRBV12-5	TRBJ1-5	.	TRBD1	TGTGCTAGTGGTTTCCCCGGGACAGGGGGCCAGCCCCAGCATTTT	CASGFPGTGGQPQHF
14	TRBV7-2	TRBJ2-3	.	.	TGTGCCAGCAGCTCCCCCCTGTGGACAGATACGCAGTATTTT	CASSSPLWTDTQYF
15	TRBV6-1	TRBJ2-3	.	TRBD1	TGTGCCAGCAGGACAGGGAGCCAGGGCACAGATACGCAGTATTTT	CASRTGSQGTDTQYF
13	TRBV5-6	TRBJ1-2	.	.	TGTGCCAGCAGCTCCACAGGTTTCTATAGCTACACCTTC	CASSSTGFYSYTF
15	TRBV28	TRBJ1-1	.	TRBD1	TGTGCCAGCGGCCTACGACCACAGGGGTACACTGAAGCTTTCTTT	CASGLRPQGYTEAFF
13	TRBV15	TRBJ1-1	few	.	TGTGCCACCAGCAAGGTCCTGAACACTGAAGCTTTCTTT	CATSKVLNTEAFF
15	TRBV15	TRBJ1-1	.	.	TGTGCCACCAGCAGAGATCAGGGAAGGAACACTGAAGCTTTCTTT	CATSRDQGRNTEAFF
15	TRBV5-8	TRBJ1-4	.	.	TGTGCCAGCTGCACTGGGGGGAAAGCTAATGAAAAACTGTTTTTT	CASCTGGKANEKLFF
15	TRBV5-6	TRBJ2-7	.	.	TGTGCCAGCAGCCCCTCGGGACTCCCTCCCTACGAGCAGTACTTC	CASSPSGLPPYEQYF
14	TRBV18	TRBJ2-5	.	.	TGTGCCAGCTCACGGGGAAATTCTCAAGAGACCCAGTACTTC	CASSRGNSQETQYF